These T cell receptor beta chains were read from a single sample in a study of T cell changes during pregnancy in multiple sclerosis. The data were produced by immunoSEQ multiplex PCR, yet TCRdb's version contains in-frame clones alone and is incomplete. The table records approximately 69,000 clones, roughly 94% of them present only once. Sequenced here: peripheral blood, sampled in the third trimester of pregnancy. These receptors were collected from a female donor with multiple sclerosis, enrolled in a pregnancy study. The CDR3 runs from the conserved cysteine through the conserved F or W. A D gene is named only where the DNA matches it firmly. Expanded clones get a size class; other rows say once, few or many, or leave the size out.

j_call clone_size d_call v_call cdr3_aa cdr3_nt
TRBJ2-3 - - TRBV7-2 CASSLAPAADTQYF TGTGCCAGCAGCTTAGCGCCCGCGGCAGATACGCAGTATTTT
TRBJ2-3 - TRBD2 TRBV5-6 CASSPLPSGGTDTQYF TGTGCCAGCAGCCCACTCCCTAGCGGGGGGACAGATACGCAGTATTTT
TRBJ1-1 - - TRBV11-2 CASSLDLFGGAQEAFF TGTGCCAGCAGCTTAGATTTATTCGGGGGTGCGCAGGAAGCTTTCTTT
TRBJ1-6 few - TRBV5-1 CASSFYRVLNSPLHF TGCGCCAGCAGCTTTTACCGGGTCTTAAATTCACCCCTCCACTTT
TRBJ1-5 few - TRBV5-8 CASSFQGSNNQPQHF TGTGCCAGCAGCTTCCAGGGGAGTAACAATCAGCCCCAGCATTTT
TRBJ1-5 - - TRBV7-2 CASSLEPTALAQPQHF TGTGCCAGCAGCTTAGAGCCGACAGCCCTTGCTCAGCCCCAGCATTTT
TRBJ2-7 - - TRBV6-5 CASTAQGTPYEQYF TGTGCCAGCACCGCCCAGGGGACCCCCTACGAGCAGTACTTC
TRBJ2-7 - TRBD1 TRBV7-9 CASSLVRGDRDYEQYF TGTGCCAGCAGCTTAGTGCGTGGGGACAGGGACTACGAGCAGTACTTC
TRBJ1-5 - - TRBV15 CATSRGGRNQPQHF TGTGCCACCAGCAGAGGAGGGCGCAATCAGCCCCAGCATTTT
TRBJ1-2 - - TRBV6-5 CASTQSGAGVGYTF TGTGCCAGCACCCAATCGGGGGCGGGAGTTGGCTACACCTTC
TRBJ2-7 - TRBD2 TRBV12-5 CASALTSGGRRGEQYF TGTGCTAGTGCCCTAACTAGCGGGGGGAGGAGGGGCGAGCAGTACTTC
TRBJ2-5 - TRBD2 TRBV5-4 CASSLAGRQETQYF TGTGCCAGCAGCTTGGCCGGGAGGCAAGAGACCCAGTACTTC
TRBJ2-2 - TRBD1 TRBV11-3 CASSYGQGANTGELFF TGTGCCAGCAGCTACGGACAGGGGGCGAACACCGGGGAGCTGTTTTTT
TRBJ1-5 - TRBD1 TRBV6-6 CASRRQGDQPQHF TGTGCCAGCAGGCGTCAGGGGGATCAGCCCCAGCATTTT
TRBJ1-2 - - TRBV29-1 CSVEIGYGYTF TGCAGCGTTGAAATCGGGTATGGCTACACCTTC
TRBJ2-6 - - TRBV9 CASSVRGGEGANVLTF TGTGCCAGCAGCGTAAGGGGGGGGGAAGGGGCCAACGTCCTGACTTTC
TRBJ1-1 - TRBD1 TRBV11-3 CASSGQGNTEAFF TGTGCCAGCAGCGGACAGGGGAACACTGAAGCTTTCTTT
TRBJ1-5 - TRBD1 TRBV19 CASTLTGGRQPQHF TGTGCCAGTACCCTGACAGGGGGACGACAGCCCCAGCATTTT
TRBJ2-2 - TRBD2 TRBV7-3 CASRFSGTYTGELFF TGTGCCAGCAGGTTTAGCGGGACTTACACCGGGGAGCTGTTTTTT
TRBJ1-1 - TRBD1 TRBV27 CASSYGTENTEAFF TGTGCCAGCAGTTATGGGACAGAGAACACTGAAGCTTTCTTT
TRBJ2-7 - TRBD2 TRBV11-2 CASSLSSGGSVEQYF TGTGCCAGCAGCTTAAGTAGCGGGGGGTCGGTCGAGCAGTACTTC
TRBJ1-4 - - TRBV6-1 CASSEWRAGEKLFF TGTGCCAGCAGTGAATGGCGGGCGGGTGAAAAACTGTTTTTT
TRBJ2-2 - TRBD2 TRBV9 CASSVVPGGSYTGELFF TGTGCCAGCAGCGTAGTGCCGGGGGGGTCCTACACCGGGGAGCTGTTTTTT
TRBJ1-1 - - TRBV12-5 CASGLVREAEAFF TGTGCTAGTGGTTTGGTACGAGAGGCTGAAGCTTTCTTT
TRBJ1-2 - - TRBV4-1 CASSQDIGGNYGYTF TGCGCCAGCAGCCAAGATATTGGGGGGAACTATGGCTACACCTTC
TRBJ2-1 - TRBD1 TRBV27 CASSSRTGGNEQFF TGTGCCAGCAGTTCTAGGACAGGGGGGAATGAGCAGTTCTTC
TRBJ1-5 once - TRBV11-2 CASSLGGGPQHF TGTGCCAGCAGCTTAGGAGGCGGCCCCCAGCATTTT
TRBJ2-7 - - TRBV5-1 CASSYDASSYEQYF TGCGCCAGCAGTTATGATGCCAGCTCCTACGAGCAGTACTTC
TRBJ1-1 - TRBD1 TRBV2 CASRAKRDSMNTEAFF TGTGCCAGCAGGGCAAAGAGGGACAGCATGAACACTGAAGCTTTCTTT
TRBJ1-3 - - TRBV9 CASSVAPRDGNTIYF TGTGCCAGCAGCGTAGCCCCCAGGGATGGAAACACCATATATTTT
TRBJ1-5 - TRBD1 TRBV4-1 CASSQAPGGNQPQHF TGCGCCAGCAGCCAAGCCCCAGGGGGGAATCAGCCCCAGCATTTT
TRBJ1-4 - TRBD1 TRBV2 CASGRDRGRGEKLFF TGTGCCAGCGGTCGAGACAGGGGGCGCGGTGAAAAACTGTTTTTT
TRBJ2-5 - TRBD2 TRBV9 CASSVGSLAGVETQYF TGTGCCAGCAGCGTAGGTTCCTTGGCGGGGGTAGAGACCCAGTACTTC
TRBJ1-1 - - TRBV7-9 CASDQGGTEAFF TGTGCCAGCGACCAGGGAGGCACTGAAGCTTTCTTT
TRBJ2-5 - TRBD1 TRBV19 CASSITGTAQETQYF TGTGCCAGTAGTATTACCGGGACAGCCCAAGAGACCCAGTACTTC
TRBJ2-1 - TRBD2 TRBV10-3 CAIRDSGGGYNEQFF TGTGCCATCAGGGATAGCGGGGGGGGATACAATGAGCAGTTCTTC
TRBJ1-5 - - TRBV7-9 CASSLPNQPQHF TGTGCCAGCAGCCTTCCCAATCAGCCCCAGCATTTT
TRBJ1-5 - TRBD1 TRBV2 CASRRTGGYQPQHF TGTGCCAGCAGGAGGACAGGGGGCTATCAGCCCCAGCATTTT
TRBJ1-2 - TRBD1 TRBV4-3 CASSQETGWSGLYGYTF TGCGCCAGCAGCCAAGAGACAGGGTGGAGTGGGCTTTATGGCTACACCTTC
TRBJ2-1 once TRBD1 TRBV30 CAWSRTGRVYNEQFF TGTGCCTGGAGTCGGACAGGGCGGGTTTACAATGAGCAGTTCTTC
TRBJ1-6 - - TRBV5-1 CASSSAGNSYNSPLHF TGCGCCAGCAGCTCCGCGGGGAACTCCTATAATTCACCCCTCCACTTT
TRBJ1-1 few TRBD1 TRBV6-6 CASTLDRGRPEAFF TGTGCCAGCACCCTCGACAGGGGACGGCCTGAAGCTTTCTTT
TRBJ1-4 - - TRBV5-1 CASSLVPVKLHEKLFF TGCGCCAGCAGCTTGGTGCCGGTCAAGCTGCACGAAAAACTGTTTTTT
TRBJ2-7 - - TRBV9 CASTPGGSVSYEQYF TGTGCCAGCACTCCTGGCGGGTCGGTCTCCTACGAGCAGTACTTC
TRBJ2-6 - - TRBV9 CASSATTGSGANVLTF TGTGCCAGCAGCGCCACCACAGGGTCCGGGGCCAACGTCCTGACTTTC
TRBJ2-7 - TRBD1 TRBV11-2 CASSDRRGRNEQYF TGTGCCAGCAGCGATCGCAGGGGGAGAAACGAGCAGTACTTC
TRBJ2-1 - - TRBV6-1 CASSLQGNLNNEQFF TGTGCCAGCAGTCTACAGGGTAACTTGAACAATGAGCAGTTCTTC
TRBJ2-7 - TRBD2 TRBV5-4 CASSLGPSGGRSYEQYF TGTGCCAGCAGCTTGGGGCCTTCGGGGGGGAGGTCCTACGAGCAGTACTTC
TRBJ1-1 - - TRBV4-3 CASSQDAAMNTEAFF TGCGCCAGCAGCCAAGATGCCGCGATGAACACTGAAGCTTTCTTT
TRBJ2-2 - - TRBV19 CASVTGGGAGELFF TGTGCCAGCGTTACAGGAGGCGGGGCCGGGGAGCTGTTTTTT
TRBJ2-1 - - TRBV29-1 CSVAASSYNEQFF TGCAGCGTCGCGGCTAGCTCCTACAATGAGCAGTTCTTC
TRBJ1-2 - - TRBV7-9 CASSLGTFGRYTF TGTGCCAGCAGCTTAGGGACATTTGGACGCTACACCTTC
TRBJ1-5 - TRBD1 TRBV19 CATGDRGINQPQHF TGTGCCACAGGCGACAGGGGGATCAATCAGCCCCAGCATTTT
TRBJ2-3 - - TRBV9 CASSLGGPSTDTQYF TGTGCCAGCAGCCTCGGGGGGCCTAGCACAGATACGCAGTATTTT
TRBJ1-5 - TRBD1 TRBV7-6 CASSLGGTGVGGSQPQHF TGTGCCAGCAGCTTAGGTGGGACAGGAGTCGGGGGTAGTCAGCCCCAGCATTTT